The T cell receptor beta chain under discussion was sequenced for a study of shared clonotypes between healthy human individuals. Germline V gives CDR1 SGHRS, CDR2 YFSETQ. Between the trimmed V and J ends, which lost 1 base and 0 bases, there was a span of 12 bases. The CDR3 totals 16 residues. About this clone: Its cognate antigen is unknown.

TCRdb keeps only in-frame clones here, not all; method: immunoSEQ multiplex PCR. Of about 600,000 clones in the sample, almost 97% are singletons; the top ten hold 0.045% to 0.07%. General study findings and limits: Non-shared clonotypes had lower generation probabilities than clonotypes shared by all four sorted-subset donors.

The chain recombines TRBV5-1 with TRBJ2-3; maybe TRBD2 (5 bases). The specimen was naive CD4+ T cells sorted from blood. Subset defined: CD45RA+ positively selected. The clonotype originates from a young woman in good health. CDR3 nucleotide sequence: TGCGCCAGCAGCTTGACGGGGAGAGTGAGCACAGATACGCAGTATTTT. Its translation: CASSLTGRVSTDTQYF.